These 19 T cell receptor beta chains originate from one sample sequenced in a study of shared clonotypes between healthy human individuals. Sequencing was performed with immunoSEQ multiplex PCR; in TCRdb, only in-frame clones are kept and a portion is missing. The sample records approximately 440,000 clones, around 77% being singletons. Specimen: PBMCs. The receptors originated from a middle-aged woman in good health. Some clones in this sample may be carry-over from other donors' samples.

This clone appeared a few times. V usage is TRBV15 and J usage is TRBJ1-5; D remains unclear. This CDR3 has 13 residues. Per the germline V gene, CDR1 is LNHNV and CDR2 is YYDKDF (reference sequence). The ends were cut back, 1 base at V and 1 base at J, with 2 bases in the middle. CDR3 region: CATSRVSNQPQHF. CDR3 sequence (DNA): TGTGCCACCAGCAGAGTAAGCAATCAGCCCCAGCATTTT.

The V and J genes are TRBV11-2 and TRBJ1-1; perhaps TRBD1 as D (5 bases). Germline V gives CDR1 SGHAT, CDR2 FQNNGV. V gave up 1 base and J gave up 0 bases, with 12 bases separating them. The CDR3 has 16 residues. CDR3: CASSLGRDGMNTEAFF. The CDR3 coding sequence is TGTGCCAGCAGCTTAGGACGGGACGGAATGAACACTGAAGCTTTCTTT.

The rearrangement links TRBV9 to TRBJ1-3; no firm D call. Between the trimmed V and J ends, which lost 4 bases and 1 base, there was a span of 9 bases. CDR1 is SGDLS, CDR2 YYNGEE, per germline. This CDR3 spans 14 amino acids. The CDR3 DNA follows: TGTGCCAGCAGCCCGAGTACGTCTGGAAACACCATATATTTT. Translation gives CASSPSTSGNTIYF.

For this clone: A read error is likely here: a far larger clone is one base away. The rearrangement uses TRBV28 and TRBJ2-7; tentative D call: TRBD2 (6 bases). The CDR3 runs to 13 residues. CDR1 MDHEN and CDR2 SYDVKM come from the germline V gene. Deletions cut 8 bases from V and 2 bases from J, with 13 bases between. The CDR3 loop is CASGAGPTYEQYF. CDR3 in DNA: TGTGCCAGCGGTGCGGGACCGACCTACGAGCAGTACTTC.

Note on this clone: A far larger clone is off by one base, so a read error is likely. Other DNA sequences from this sample encode an identical CDR3 as well. V usage is TRBV11-2 and J usage is TRBJ1-2; 8 bases are a match to TRBD1. This CDR3 comprises 15 residues. Germline lookup yields CDR1 SGHAT and CDR2 FQNNGV. The CDR3 loop reads CASSSSRTGKYGYTF. The CDR3 DNA reads TGCGCCAGCAGCTCATCCAGGACAGGGAAATATGGCTACACCTTC.

The chain carries TRBV28 and TRBJ2-1; TRBD2 matches 14 bases. V shed 4 bases and J 7 bases; nucleotides not matched to a gene: 9. Germline values: CDR1 MDHEN, CDR2 SYDVKM. The length of the CDR3 is 17 residues. The CDR3 bases are TGTGCCAGCAGTTCGACGACTAGCGGGAGGGCGGAAAATGAGCAGTTCTTC. This gives the protein CASSSTTSGRAENEQFF.

The chain links TRBV29-1 to TRBJ1-3; D gene ambiguous. The germline CDR1 and CDR2 sequences are SQVTM and ANQGSEA. Trimming took 4 bases from V and 0 from J, leaving 10 bases between them. CDR3 length: 14 residues. This chain's CDR3 is CSVVESSSGNTIYF. CDR3 sequence (DNA): TGCAGCGTTGTGGAAAGCTCCTCTGGAAACACCATATATTTT. Filled out from reference TRBV29-1 and TRBJ1-3, the complete variable domain reads SAVISQKPSRDICQRGTSLTIQCQVDSQVTMMFWYRQQPGQSLTLIATANQGSEATYESGFVIDKFPISRPNLTFSTLTVSNMSPEDSSIYLCSVVESSSGNTIYFGEGSWLTVV.

CDR3 protein: CAWSSGVQFFHTQYF. In DNA form, the CDR3 reads TGTGCCTGGAGTTCAGGAGTTCAGTTTTTCCATACGCAGTATTTT. The genes are TRBV30 and TRBJ2-3; D not resolved. The V end lost 2 bases, the J end lost 7 bases, and 19 bases lay between the germline ends. The CDR3 consists of 15 residues. CDR1 and CDR2 (germline): GTSNPN, SVGIG (reference sequence). The full variable domain, its missing parts supplied by reference TRBV30 and TRBJ2-3, is SQTIHQWPATLVQPVGSPLSLECTVEGTSNPNLYWYRQAAGRGLQLLFYSVGIGQISSEVPQNLSASRPQDRQFILSSKKLLLSDSGFYLCAWSSGVQFFHTQYFGPGTRLTVL.

In this sample, this clone turned up many times. V gene TRBV10-3 combines with J gene TRBJ2-7; 7 bases are a match to TRBD2. The germline gives CDR1 ENHRY, CDR2 SYGVKD. Germline trimming cut 0 bases from V and 6 bases from J; bases unmatched to any gene: 11. This CDR3 is 16 amino acids long. The CDR3 protein is CAISESSYGGSSEQYF. In nucleotides, the CDR3 is TGTGCCATCAGTGAGTCGAGTTATGGCGGGAGTTCCGAGCAGTACTTC.

This clone was counted a single time. This chain connects TRBV7-8 to TRBJ2-3; the D gene is possibly TRBD2 (5 bases). Germline V gene data show CDR1 as SGHVS and CDR2 as FQNEAQ. Trimming removed 5 bases at V and 1 base at J, with 7 bases between. The CDR3 consists of 13 residues. CDR3 sequence reads: CASSPGGTDTQYF. The CDR3 bases are TGTGCCAGCAGCCCCGGGGGCACAGATACGCAGTATTTT.

The chain has TRBV11-3 and TRBJ2-3; 12 nucleotides agree with TRBD2. This CDR3 comprises 15 residues. Germline V CDR1 and CDR2: SGHNT, YENEEA. V gave up 5 bases and J gave up 3 bases; unmatched junction bases: 3. CDR3 in amino acids: CASSTSGRRTDTQYF. CDR3 in DNA: TGTGCCAGCAGCACTAGCGGGAGGAGGACAGATACGCAGTATTTT.

The CDR3 reads CASSKEDEQYF. The CDR3, as DNA: TGTGCCAGCAGCAAAGAAGACGAGCAGTACTTC. The chain joins TRBV21-1 to TRBJ2-5. The DNA end lines up better with TRBJ2-7; the J call may be wrong. TRBV21-1 is shown as a pseudogene. The length of the CDR3 is 11 residues.

A word on this clone: This probably arose from a read error, given a far larger clone one base away. This sequence joins TRBV18 and TRBJ2-5, with D unresolved. From germline, CDR1 is KGHSH and CDR2 LQKENI. CDR3 size: 11 residues. The CDR3 region has the DNA TGTGCCGGCTCAACCCAAGAGACCCAGTACTTC. Its protein product is CAGSTQETQYF.

At least ten counts were recorded for this clone. The identical CDR3 is also encoded by other nucleotide sequences in the sample. The J gene is TRBJ2-6, the V gene TRBV5-1, with a weak D call TRBD2 (5 bases). Trimming stripped 4 bases from V and 4 bases from J, with 9 bases between. The CDR3 sequence is 14 residues long. Germline values: CDR1 SGHRS, CDR2 YFSETQ. Here the CDR3 reads CASSLATGANVLTF. CDR3 bases: TGCGCCAGCAGCCTAGCTACCGGGGCCAACGTCCTGACTTTC.

A single count supports this clone. The V gene is TRBV11-3, the J gene TRBJ2-2, with D perhaps TRBD1 or TRBD2 (6 bases each). This CDR3 comprises 16 residues. Per germline, CDR1 SGHNT and CDR2 YENEEA. Trimming removed 5 bases at V and 6 bases at J, with 19 bases between. The CDR3 sequence: CASSHGLKGGAGELFF. The CDR3 DNA follows: TGTGCCAGCAGCCATGGACTAAAAGGGGGTGCCGGGGAGCTGTTTTTT.

This clone was counted only a few times. V and J are TRBV18 and TRBJ1-1, with D unclear. Germline lookup yields CDR1 KGHSH and CDR2 LQKENI. The CDR3 covers 14 residues. V shed 2 bases and J shed 2 bases, with 9 bases lying between them. The CDR3 DNA sequence: TGTGCCAGCTCACCAGGGATCCTTAACACTGAAGCTTTCTTT. Amino acids: CASSPGILNTEAFF. The full variable domain, in which reference TRBV18 and TRBJ1-1 provide the parts outside the CDR3, is NAGVMQNPRHLVRRRGQEARLRCSPMKGHSHVYWYRQLPEEGLKFMVYLQKENIIDESGMPKERFSAEFPKEGPSILRIQQVVRGDSAAYFCASSPGILNTEAFFGQGTRLTVV.

The CDR3 nucleotides are TGTGCCAGCAGCTTGGATTGGGAAGATACGCAGTATTTT. Residues: CASSLDWEDTQYF. The rearrangement links TRBV5-4 to TRBJ2-3; D call uncertain. Trimming shortened V by 0 bases and J by 5 bases, and 7 bases separated the two germline ends. The germline V gene encodes CDR1 SGHNT and CDR2 YYREEE (reference sequence). This CDR3 is 13 amino acids long.

The chain joins TRBV4-2 to TRBJ1-1; D unclear. Between the trimmed V and J ends, which lost 0 bases and 1 base, there was a span of 18 bases. The CDR3 is 18 amino acids. The germline CDR1 and CDR2 sequences are LGHNA and YNFKEQ. DNA of the CDR3: TGTGCCAGCAGCCAAGAAAGCGAGGTCCGAACCACGAACACTGAAGCTTTCTTT. This codes for CASSQESEVRTTNTEAFF.

The V gene is TRBV9, the J gene TRBJ1-4; TRBD1 aligns across 8 bases. Germline-derived CDR1 and CDR2 are SGDLS and YYNGEE. The trim removed 4 bases at V and 7 bases at J, leaving 6 bases unmatched. The CDR3 has 14 residues. In nucleotides, the CDR3 is TGTGCCAGCAGCTCTACAGGGGGAAGTGAAAAACTGTTTTTT. Translated, it gives CASSSTGGSEKLFF.